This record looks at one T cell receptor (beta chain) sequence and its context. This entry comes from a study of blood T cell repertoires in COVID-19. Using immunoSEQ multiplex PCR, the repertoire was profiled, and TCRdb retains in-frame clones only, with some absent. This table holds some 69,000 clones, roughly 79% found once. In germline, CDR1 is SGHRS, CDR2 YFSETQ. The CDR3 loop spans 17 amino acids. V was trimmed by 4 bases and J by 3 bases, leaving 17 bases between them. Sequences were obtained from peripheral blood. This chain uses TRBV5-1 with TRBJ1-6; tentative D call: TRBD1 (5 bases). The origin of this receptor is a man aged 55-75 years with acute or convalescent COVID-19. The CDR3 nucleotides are TGCGCCAGCAGCCCCAAAGTCGGGCAGGGCTATAATTCACCCCTCCACTTT. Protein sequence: CASSPKVGQGYNSPLHF.